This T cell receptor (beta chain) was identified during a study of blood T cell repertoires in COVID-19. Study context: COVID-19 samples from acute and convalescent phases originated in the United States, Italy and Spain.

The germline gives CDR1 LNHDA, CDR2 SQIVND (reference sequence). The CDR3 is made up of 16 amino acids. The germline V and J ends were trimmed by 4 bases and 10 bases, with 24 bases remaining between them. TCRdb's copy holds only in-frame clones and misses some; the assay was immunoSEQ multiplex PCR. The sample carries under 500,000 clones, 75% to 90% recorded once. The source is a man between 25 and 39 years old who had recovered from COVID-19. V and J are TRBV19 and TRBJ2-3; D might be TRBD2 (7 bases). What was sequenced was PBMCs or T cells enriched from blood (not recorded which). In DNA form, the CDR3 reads TGTGCCAGTAGTACAACAGGGAGGGTGGACCTCCACGCGCAGTATTTT. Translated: CASSTTGRVDLHAQYF.